This T cell receptor beta chain was found in a study of shared clonotypes between healthy human individuals. At the level of the study: The donors, a couple of women and a few men, were aged 18 to 49.

Points on this clone: Its target is not known.

Terminally differentiated effector memory CD45RA+ cells were left out of the naive CD8 fraction, which was CD45RO-negative and positively selected for CCR7. Free of recent acute infections or vaccinations, the donors were healthy HIV-negative adults. General observations from the study: Estimated clonotype richness was generally higher in naive than memory subsets. Generation probabilities of non-shared clonotypes were lower (relative to those shared by all four donors).

Measured with immunoSEQ multiplex PCR; TCRdb has only the in-frame clones, and not every one. This sample has about 870,000 clones, with 80% to 95% found just once. The V gene's germline CDR1 is MNHEY and CDR2 SMNVEV (reference sequence). CDR3 length: 14 amino acids. Trimming cost V 4 bases and J 2 bases; bases outside gene matches: 5. This sequence originates from a man aged 25 to 45 in good health. V and J are TRBV27 and TRBJ2-7; 7 bases align to TRBD1. The sequenced material came from naive CD8+ T cells sorted from blood. This CDR3 is CASSWQGEAYEQYF. The CDR3 DNA reads TGTGCCAGCAGTTGGCAGGGGGAAGCCTACGAGCAGTACTTC.